The 26 T cell receptor beta chains below come from one sample, sequenced in a study of blood T cell repertoires in COVID-19. Data came from immunoSEQ multiplex PCR; TCRdb stores just in-frame clones and leaves some out. The data contain more than 130,000 clones, more than 80% of them singletons. The material sequenced was peripheral blood. The source of these receptors is an elderly woman in a cohort sampled during active or convalescent COVID-19.

This clone was found a few times. J is TRBJ1-2 and V is TRBV5-4; 7 bases are shared with TRBD1. CDR1 and CDR2 (germline): SGHNT, YYREEE (reference sequence). The junction had 2 bases not matched to a gene; V was cut back by 0 bases and J by 3 bases. This CDR3 contains 14 residues. CDR3 region: CASSLEQGYYGYTF. The DNA for the CDR3 is TGTGCCAGCAGCTTGGAACAGGGGTACTATGGCTACACCTTC. Filled out from reference TRBV5-4 and TRBJ1-2, the complete variable domain reads ETGVTQSPTHLIKTRGQQVTLRCSSQSGHNTVSWYQQALGQGPQFIFQYYREEENGRGNFPPRFSGLQFPNYSSELNVNALELDDSALYLCASSLEQGYYGYTFGSGTRLTVV.

This clone has only a few counts. The genes are TRBV5-1 and TRBJ2-6, with D unresolved. The germline V and J ends were trimmed by 0 bases and 0 bases, with 4 bases remaining between them. CDR1 and CDR2 from the germline V gene are SGHRS and YFSETQ. The CDR3 runs to 15 residues. CDR3 bases: TGCGCCAGCAGCTTGGTTCTCTCTGGGGCCAACGTCCTGACTTTC. Amino acid sequence: CASSLVLSGANVLTF.

The genes are TRBV2 and TRBJ1-5, with D tentatively TRBD1 (5 bases). Per the germline V gene, CDR1 is SNHLY and CDR2 is FYNNEI. The V end lost 5 bases, the J end lost 0 bases, and 8 bases lay between the germline ends. The CDR3 length is 14 residues. The CDR3 is CASSRQPSNQPQHF. The CDR3, as DNA: TGTGCCAGCAGTAGACAGCCTAGCAATCAGCCCCAGCATTTT.

V is TRBV7-8 and J is TRBJ1-2, with a weak D call TRBD1 (6 bases). The CDR3 length is 15 residues. Trimming removed 5 bases from V and 3 bases from J, with 16 bases in between. The germline gives CDR1 SGHVS, CDR2 FQNEAQ. This CDR3 is CASSPTGRAYYGYTF. The CDR3 DNA follows: TGTGCCAGCAGCCCGACAGGAAGAGCCTACTATGGCTACACCTTC.

This clone was recorded many times. The gene calls are TRBV6-6 and TRBJ1-3, with 7 bases identical to TRBD1. This CDR3 contains 16 residues. V dropped 5 bases and J dropped 0; count of bases not matched to a gene: 7. Germline CDR1 reads MNHNY; CDR2 reads SVGAGI (reference sequence). In DNA form, the CDR3 reads TGTGCCAGCAGTCCTCCGGGACAGAGCTCTGGAAACACCATATATTTT. Protein: CASSPPGQSSGNTIYF.

The chain carries TRBV11-1 and TRBJ2-5; 8 bases match TRBD2. CDR1 and CDR2 from the germline V gene are SGHAT and FQDESV (reference sequence). This CDR3 contains 15 residues. V trimming: 6 bases; J trimming: 5 bases; junction bases outside the gene matches: 11. The CDR3 DNA reads TGTGCCAGCAGTTCCGGGACTAGGGGGATTGAGACCCAGTACTTC. It codes for CASSSGTRGIETQYF.

The chain couples TRBV2 to TRBJ2-3, with a weak D call TRBD1 (6 bases). The ends were cut back, 6 bases at V and 1 base at J, with 14 bases in the middle. Germline loops: CDR1 SNHLY, CDR2 FYNNEI. The CDR3 length is 15 residues. The CDR3 coding sequence is TGTGCCAGCAGGGAGGACAGTCTTGGCACAGATACGCAGTATTTT. Amino acid sequence: CASREDSLGTDTQYF.

The chain links TRBV6-5 to TRBJ2-7, with 9 bases matching TRBD1. V gave up 5 bases and J gave up 6 bases; unmatched junction bases: 5. Germline assignment: CDR1 MNHEY and CDR2 SVGAGI. The length of the CDR3 is 13 residues. For the CDR3, the DNA is TGTGCCAGCAGTATGGACAGGGGAGGCGAGCAGTACGTC. Translating it yields CASSMDRGGEQYV.

This clone has a single count. This chain uses TRBV5-1 with TRBJ2-5; 8 nucleotides agree with TRBD2. From germline, CDR1 is SGHRS and CDR2 YFSETQ. V was pared by 4 bases and J by 2 bases, with 7 bases of the junction left unmatched. The CDR3 is 15 amino acids. The CDR3 coding sequence is TGCGCCAGCAGCCCAGGACTAGCAGAACAAGAGACCCAGTACTTC. The encoded protein is CASSPGLAEQETQYF.

The V and J genes are TRBV5-1 and TRBJ2-7; D is unclear. V gave up 4 bases and J gave up 3 bases, with 14 bases separating them. Germline CDR1 is SGHRS and CDR2 is YFSETQ. The CDR3 runs 14 residues. CDR3 in amino acids: CASSVSPGLYEQYF. The CDR3 DNA sequence: TGCGCCAGCAGCGTTTCCCCGGGTCTCTACGAGCAGTACTTC.

The chain has TRBV21-1 and TRBJ1-1. TRBV21-1 is a pseudogene. The CDR3 totals 17 residues. The CDR3 DNA reads TGTGCCAGCAGCACCGACCGGGAACGGAGCTTGAACACTGAAGCTTTCTTT. Translation gives CASSTDRERSLNTEAFF.

The CDR3 nucleotides read TGCAGCGTTGGTGAGGGAGAGACCCAGTACTTC. Translated: CSVGEGETQYF. The chain is built from TRBV29-1 and TRBJ2-5; a possible D gene is TRBD2 (5 bases). The CDR3 length is 11 residues. The V gene lost 4 bases and the J gene lost 4 bases, with 7 bases spanning the gap. Per germline, CDR1 SQVTM and CDR2 ANQGSEA.

The gene calls are TRBV18 and TRBJ2-3, with 12 bases matching TRBD2. The CDR3 covers 17 residues. J lost 7 bases, V lost 4 bases, and 12 bases had no gene match. The germline gives CDR1 KGHSH, CDR2 LQKENI. CDR3 in amino acids: CASSQLKTSGGEHTQYF. The CDR3 region has the DNA TGTGCCAGCTCACAGCTTAAGACTAGCGGGGGCGAGCATACGCAGTATTTT.

The chain has TRBV10-3 and TRBJ1-1; D remains unclear. Between the trimmed V and J ends, which lost 6 bases and 3 bases, there was a span of 8 bases. There are 12 residues in the CDR3. Looked up from germline, CDR1 is ENHRY and CDR2 is SYGVKD. The CDR3 sequence is CAIRGQDTEAFF. DNA for the CDR3: TGTGCCATCAGGGGCCAGGACACTGAAGCTTTCTTT.

This clone has just a few counts. The rearrangement links TRBV18 to TRBJ2-3, with 11 positions matching TRBD2. Germline CDR1 is KGHSH and CDR2 is LQKENI. V trimming: 1 base; J trimming: 3 bases; junction bases outside the gene matches: 9. The CDR3 runs 18 residues. In DNA form, the CDR3 reads TGTGCCAGCTCACCACTATCTGCTAGCGGGGGGAATACAGATACGCAGTATTTT. It codes for CASSPLSASGGNTDTQYF.

This chain connects TRBV5-6 to TRBJ2-5, with 8 positions matching TRBD2. Germline V gene lookup returns CDR1 SGHDT and CDR2 YYEEEE. The CDR3 runs to 15 residues. V was pared by 1 base and J by 1 base, with 3 bases of the junction left unmatched. The CDR3 coding sequence is TGTGCCAGCAGCTTGACTACTAGCGGCCAAGAGACCCAGTACTTC. Residues: CASSLTTSGQETQYF.

The V gene is TRBV5-1, the J gene TRBJ2-3, with 7 bases aligning to TRBD2. V trimming: 5 bases; J trimming: 5 bases; junction bases outside the gene matches: 11. The CDR3 length is 15 residues. CDR1 is SGHRS and CDR2 is YFSETQ in the germline V gene. Written as DNA, the CDR3 is TGCGCCAGCAGGAGGTGGCTAGCGGACAAAGATACGCAGTATTTT. Amino acids: CASRRWLADKDTQYF.

DNA of the CDR3: TGTGCCAACCTGCGGGGGTTAAGCTCCTACGAGCAGTACGTC. This sequence encodes CANLRGLSSYEQYV. The V gene is TRBV2, the J gene TRBJ2-7; 7 bases fit TRBD2. The germline V gene encodes CDR1 SNHLY and CDR2 FYNNEI. The CDR3 runs 14 residues. V lost 10 bases and J lost 0; bases outside the gene matches: 9.

The V call is TRBV7-8, the J call TRBJ2-5; D may be TRBD2 (5 bases). The V gene lost 3 bases and the J gene lost 3 bases, with 11 bases spanning the gap. This CDR3 is built from 14 residues. The germline V gene encodes CDR1 SGHVS and CDR2 FQNEAQ. CDR3 nucleotide sequence: TGTGCCAGCAGCTTCCTGGTCGGGGAAGAGACCCAGTACTTC. Amino acid sequence: CASSFLVGEETQYF.

The rearrangement joins TRBV11-3 to TRBJ2-1; no definite D call. Germline V gene lookup returns CDR1 SGHNT and CDR2 YENEEA. The CDR3 is 14 amino acids. V was pared by 0 bases and J by 4 bases, with 7 bases between. The CDR3 DNA is TGTGCCAGCAGCTTAGATTCTTATTACAATGAGCAGTTCTTC. Its protein is CASSLDSYYNEQFF. The variable domain in full, completed from reference TRBV11-3 and TRBJ2-1, reads EAGVVQSPRYKIIEKKQPVAFWCNPISGHNTLYWYLQNLGQGPELLIRYENEEAVDDSQLPKDRFSAERLKGVDSTLKIQPAELGDSAVYLCASSLDSYYNEQFFGPGTRLTVL.

J is TRBJ1-2 and V is TRBV4-2; D might be TRBD1 (6 bases). The germline V and J ends were trimmed by 0 bases and 4 bases, with 12 bases remaining between them. This CDR3 is built from 15 residues. CDR1 is LGHNA, CDR2 YNFKEQ, per germline. CDR3 loop: CASSQDQGLGYGYTF. In nucleotides, the CDR3 is TGTGCCAGCAGCCAAGATCAGGGGTTAGGCTATGGCTACACCTTC.

This clone was observed once. The genes are TRBV6-6 and TRBJ2-1; 8 positions match TRBD1. V was pared by 4 bases and J by 8 bases, with 4 bases of the junction left unmatched. CDR3 length: 13 residues. Germline V gene data show CDR1 as MNHNY and CDR2 as SVGAGI (reference sequence). CDR3 nucleotide sequence: TGTGCCAGCAGTTCTATGACAGGGGATGAGCAGTTCTTC. It codes for CASSSMTGDEQFF.

This chain uses TRBV6-2 or TRBV6-3 with TRBJ1-2; D may be TRBD1 (5 bases). V was clipped by 0 bases and J by 8 bases, with 16 bases between them. Germline CDR1 is MNHEY and CDR2 is SVGEGT. The CDR3 is 15 residues long. CDR3 residues: CASSYSAGHLGGYTF. Written as DNA, the CDR3 is TGTGCCAGCAGTTACTCGGCAGGGCACTTGGGGGGCTACACCTTC.

The rearrangement links TRBV11-3 to TRBJ2-2, with D possibly being TRBD1 (6 bases). V shed 0 bases and J shed 3 bases, with 8 bases lying between them. The length of the CDR3 is 15 residues. Germline loops: CDR1 SGHNT, CDR2 YENEEA. The CDR3 sequence: CASSLEGGDTGELFF. CDR3 bases: TGTGCCAGCAGCTTAGAAGGGGGTGACACCGGGGAGCTGTTTTTT.

The rearrangement links TRBV6-8 to TRBJ2-2; no firm D call. V shed 4 bases and J shed 1 base, with 16 bases lying between them. Germline V lookup: CDR1 MNHGY, CDR2 SAAAGT. This CDR3 is 17 amino acids long. CDR3 in DNA: TGTGCCAGCAGTTTTGCGCAACGAGGAGAGAACACCGGGGAGCTGTTTTTT. Protein sequence: CASSFAQRGENTGELFF.

V is TRBV14 and J is TRBJ1-2; D is unclear. The CDR3 covers 13 residues. Germline values: CDR1 SGHDN, CDR2 FVKESK. V gave up 1 base and J gave up 8 bases, with 11 bases separating them. The DNA for the CDR3 is TGTGCCAGCAGCCAAGGGTTCGGGAACGGCTACACCTTC. This codes for CASSQGFGNGYTF.